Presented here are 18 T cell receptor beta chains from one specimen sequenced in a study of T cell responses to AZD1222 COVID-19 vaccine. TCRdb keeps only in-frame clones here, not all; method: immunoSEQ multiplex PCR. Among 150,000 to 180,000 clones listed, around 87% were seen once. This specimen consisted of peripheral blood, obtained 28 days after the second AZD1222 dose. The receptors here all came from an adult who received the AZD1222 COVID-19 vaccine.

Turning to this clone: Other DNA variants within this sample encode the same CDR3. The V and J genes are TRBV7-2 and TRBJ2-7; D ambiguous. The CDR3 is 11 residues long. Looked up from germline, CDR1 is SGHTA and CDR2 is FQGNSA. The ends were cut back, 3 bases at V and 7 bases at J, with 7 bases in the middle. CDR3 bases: TGTGCCAGCAGCTTTCTTGGGGAGCAGTACTTC. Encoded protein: CASSFLGEQYF.

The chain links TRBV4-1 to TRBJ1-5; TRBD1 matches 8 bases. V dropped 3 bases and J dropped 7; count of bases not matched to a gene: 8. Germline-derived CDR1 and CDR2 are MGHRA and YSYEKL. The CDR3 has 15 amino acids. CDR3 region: CASSQEDRGRQPQHF. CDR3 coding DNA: TGCGCCAGCAGCCAGGAAGACAGGGGAAGGCAGCCCCAGCATTTT.

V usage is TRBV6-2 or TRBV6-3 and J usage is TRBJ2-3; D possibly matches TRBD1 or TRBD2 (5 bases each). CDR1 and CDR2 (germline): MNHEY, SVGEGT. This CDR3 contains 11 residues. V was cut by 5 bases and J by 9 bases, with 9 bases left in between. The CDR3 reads CASSDGTTQYF. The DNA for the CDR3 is TGTGCCAGCAGTGACGGGACCACGCAGTATTTT.

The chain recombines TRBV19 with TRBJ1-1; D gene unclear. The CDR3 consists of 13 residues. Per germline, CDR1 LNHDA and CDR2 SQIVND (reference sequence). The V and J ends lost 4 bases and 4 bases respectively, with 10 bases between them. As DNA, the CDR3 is TGTGCCAGTAGTACCCAGGTCGGCACTGAAGCTTTCTTT. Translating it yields CASSTQVGTEAFF.

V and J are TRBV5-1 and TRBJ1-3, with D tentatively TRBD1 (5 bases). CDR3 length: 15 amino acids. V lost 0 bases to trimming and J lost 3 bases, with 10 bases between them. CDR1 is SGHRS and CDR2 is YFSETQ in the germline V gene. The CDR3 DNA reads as TGCGCCAGCAGCTTGGAGAGGGGCGGTGGAAACACCATATATTTT. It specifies CASSLERGGGNTIYF.

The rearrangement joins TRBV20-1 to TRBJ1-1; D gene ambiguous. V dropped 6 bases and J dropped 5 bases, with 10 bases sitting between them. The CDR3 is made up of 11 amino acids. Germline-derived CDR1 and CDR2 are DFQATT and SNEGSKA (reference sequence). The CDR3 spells CSALAGTEAFF. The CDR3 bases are TGCAGTGCCCTCGCGGGTACTGAAGCTTTCTTT.

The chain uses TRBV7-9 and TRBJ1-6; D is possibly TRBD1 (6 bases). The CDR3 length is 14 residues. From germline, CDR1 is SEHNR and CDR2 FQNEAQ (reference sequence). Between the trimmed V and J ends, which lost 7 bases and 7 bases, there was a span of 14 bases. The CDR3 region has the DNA TGTGCCAGCAAAAAGACAGGACCCAATTCACCCCTCCACTTT. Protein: CASKKTGPNSPLHF.

The CDR3 nucleotides are TGTGCCAGTAGTACTAGCGGAGGGACACTAATGAATGAGCAGTTCTTC. Protein product: CASSTSGGTLMNEQFF. This chain joins TRBV11-2 and TRBJ2-1; TRBD2 aligns across 8 bases. Germline lookup yields CDR1 SGHAT and CDR2 FQNNGV. The CDR3 is 16 residues long. V dropped 9 bases and J dropped 7; count of bases not matched to a gene: 17. Together with reference TRBV11-2 and TRBJ2-1, the CDR3 gives the full variable domain: EAGVAQSPRYKIIEKRQSVAFWCNPISGHATLYWYQQILGQGPKLLIQFQNNGVVDDSQLPKDRFSAERLKGVDSTLKIQPAKLEDSAVYLCASSTSGGTLMNEQFFGPGTRLTVL.

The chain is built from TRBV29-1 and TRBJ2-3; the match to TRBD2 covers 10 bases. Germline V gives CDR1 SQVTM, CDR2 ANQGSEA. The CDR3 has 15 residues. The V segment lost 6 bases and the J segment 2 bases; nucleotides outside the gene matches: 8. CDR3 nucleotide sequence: TGCAGCGTGAGGACTAGCGGAGGGAACACAGATACGCAGTATTTT. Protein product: CSVRTSGGNTDTQYF.

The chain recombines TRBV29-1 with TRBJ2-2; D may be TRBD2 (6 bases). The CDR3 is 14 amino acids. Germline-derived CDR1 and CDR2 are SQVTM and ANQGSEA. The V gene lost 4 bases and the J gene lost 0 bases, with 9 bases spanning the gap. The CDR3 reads CSVGRDANTGELFF. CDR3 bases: TGCAGCGTTGGGCGGGACGCGAACACCGGGGAGCTGTTTTTT.

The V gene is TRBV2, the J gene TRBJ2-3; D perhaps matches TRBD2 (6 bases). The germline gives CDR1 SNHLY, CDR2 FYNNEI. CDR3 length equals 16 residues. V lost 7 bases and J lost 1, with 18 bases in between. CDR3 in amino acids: CASKEGRALGTDTQYF. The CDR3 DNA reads TGTGCCAGCAAGGAGGGGCGGGCCCTAGGCACAGATACGCAGTATTTT.

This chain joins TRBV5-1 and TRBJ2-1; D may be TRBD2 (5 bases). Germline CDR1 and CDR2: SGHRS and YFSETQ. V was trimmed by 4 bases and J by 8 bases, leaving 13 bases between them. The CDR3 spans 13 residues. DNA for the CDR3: TGCGCCAGCAGCCTGGATCGTAGCGATGAGCAGTTCTTC. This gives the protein CASSLDRSDEQFF. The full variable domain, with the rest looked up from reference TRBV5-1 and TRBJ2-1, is KAGVTQTPRYLIKTRGQQVTLSCSPISGHRSVSWYQQTPGQGLQFLFEYFSETQRNKGNFPGRFSGRQFSNSRSEMNVSTLELGDSALYLCASSLDRSDEQFFGPGTRLTVL.

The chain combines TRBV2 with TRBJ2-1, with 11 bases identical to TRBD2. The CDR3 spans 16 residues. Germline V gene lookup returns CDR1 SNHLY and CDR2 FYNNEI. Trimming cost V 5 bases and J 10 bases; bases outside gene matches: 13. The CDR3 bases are TGTGCCAGCAGTCCGCGCCCTAGCGGGGGGACCGAGGAGCAGTTCTTC. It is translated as CASSPRPSGGTEEQFF.

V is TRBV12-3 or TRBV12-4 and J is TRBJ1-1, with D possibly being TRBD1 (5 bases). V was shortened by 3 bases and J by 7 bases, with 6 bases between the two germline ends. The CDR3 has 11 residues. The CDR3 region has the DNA TGTGCCAGCAGTTTGGACAATGAAGCTTTCTTT. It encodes CASSLDNEAFF.

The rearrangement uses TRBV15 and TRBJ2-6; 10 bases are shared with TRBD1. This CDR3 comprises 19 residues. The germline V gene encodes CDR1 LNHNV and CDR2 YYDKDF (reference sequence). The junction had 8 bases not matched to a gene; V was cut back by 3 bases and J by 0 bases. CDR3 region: CATSSSRTGGNSGANVLTF. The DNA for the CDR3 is TGTGCCACCAGCAGCTCTAGGACAGGGGGAAACTCTGGGGCCAACGTCCTGACTTTC.

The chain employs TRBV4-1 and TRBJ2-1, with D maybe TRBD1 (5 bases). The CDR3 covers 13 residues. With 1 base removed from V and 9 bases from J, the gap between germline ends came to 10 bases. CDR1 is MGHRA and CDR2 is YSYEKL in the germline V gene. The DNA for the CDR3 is TGCGCCAGCAGCCAAGTTGAAAGGGGTGAGCAGTTCTTC. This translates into CASSQVERGEQFF.

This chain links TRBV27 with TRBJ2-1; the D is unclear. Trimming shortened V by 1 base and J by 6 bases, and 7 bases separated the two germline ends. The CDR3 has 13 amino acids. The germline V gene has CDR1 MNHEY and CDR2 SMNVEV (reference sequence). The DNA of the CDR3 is TGTGCCAGCAGTTTATATGTGGGCAATGAGCAGTTCTTC. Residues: CASSLYVGNEQFF.

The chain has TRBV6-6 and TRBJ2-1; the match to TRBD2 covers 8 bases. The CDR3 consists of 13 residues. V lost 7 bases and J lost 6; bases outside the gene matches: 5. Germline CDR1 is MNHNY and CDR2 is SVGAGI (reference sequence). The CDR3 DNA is TGTGCCAGCATGAGCGGGAGTAGCAATGAGCAGTTCTTC. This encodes CASMSGSSNEQFF.